Listed here are 9 T cell receptor beta chains from one sample, sequenced in a study of T cell repertoires in cytomegalovirus infection. Via MiXCR, TCRdb re-called the reads, giving one row per CDR3 protein. Found here are approximately 250,000 distinct CDR3 sequences, approximately 22% of them singletons; the top ten hold 18%. Sequenced: CD8+ T cells from PBMCs. The source of these receptors is a human donor in good health (CMV status not recorded). Some clones in this sample may be carry-over from other donors' samples.

This chain uses TRBV2 with TRBJ2-2; TRBD2 aligns across 10 bases. V lost 4 bases to trimming and J lost 5 bases; unmatched junction nucleotides: 7. The germline V gene has CDR1 SNHLY and CDR2 FYNNEI. This CDR3 contains 16 residues. CDR3 nucleotide sequence: TGTGCCAGCAGTGCGAGCGGGGGGGCCGCGACCGGGGAGCTGTTTTTT. This translates into CASSASGGAATGELFF. Full variable domain (outside the CDR3, taken from reference TRBV2 and TRBJ2-2): EPEVTQTPSHQVTQMGQEVILRCVPISNHLYFYWYRQILGQKVEFLVSFYNNEISEKSEIFDDQFSVERPDGSNFTLKIRSTKLEDSAMYFCASSASGGAATGELFFGEGSRLTVL.

J is TRBJ1-1 and V is TRBV12-3 or TRBV12-4; D gene unclear. V lost 3 bases, J lost 0 bases, and 8 bases lay in between. The CDR3 covers 14 residues. Here the CDR3 DNA reads TGTGCCAGCAGTTTTAACAGAATGAACACTGAAGCTTTCTTT. Translation: CASSFNRMNTEAFF.

The rearrangement links TRBV12-3 or TRBV12-4 to TRBJ2-7; no clear D gene. This CDR3 has 13 amino acids. The V end was cut by 1 base, the J end by 7 bases, with 11 bases between. This CDR3 is CASSLESFREQYF. CDR3 DNA sequence: TGTGCCAGCAGTTTAGAAAGCTTCAGGGAGCAGTACTTC.

This chain uses TRBV20-1 with TRBJ2-3; 10 bases map to TRBD2. CDR1 DFQATT and CDR2 SNEGSKA come from the germline V gene (reference sequence). After removal of 0 bases from V and 3 bases from J, the junction contained 6 bases not matched to a gene. This CDR3 is built from 16 residues. DNA of the CDR3: TGCAGTGCTAGAGATGATTCTAGCGGGAGAACAGATACGCAGTATTTT. Its protein is CSARDDSSGRTDTQYF.

The chain recombines TRBV7-3 with TRBJ2-7, with D perhaps TRBD2 (5 bases). From germline, CDR1 is SGHTA and CDR2 FQGTGA. With 2 bases removed from V and 5 bases from J, the gap between germline ends came to 13 bases. The CDR3 is 14 residues long. The chain's CDR3 is CASSLGGPGHEQYF. The CDR3 DNA reads TGTGCCAGCAGCTTAGGAGGACCGGGCCACGAGCAGTACTTC.

There are many counts of this clonotype. The chain couples TRBV7-9 to TRBJ2-5; 7 bases map to TRBD1. The CDR3 totals 15 residues. Germline V gene lookup returns CDR1 SEHNR and CDR2 FQNEAQ (reference sequence). V shed 5 bases and J 5 bases; nucleotides not matched to a gene: 11. The CDR3 DNA is TGTGCCAGCAGCCTACAGACAGGGACCGAGGAGACCCAGTACTTC. This codes for CASSLQTGTEETQYF.

Remarks on this clonotype: One junction end does not reproduce the germline sequence, and a read error may be involved. This chain links TRBV4-1 with TRBJ1-1; no clear D. Per germline, CDR1 MGHRA and CDR2 YSYEKL. CDR3 length: 14 amino acids. CDR3 residues: CANSHQNRVGEAFF. CDR3 nucleotide sequence: TGCGCCAACAGCCACCAAAACAGAGTCGGAGAAGCTTTCTTT.

This clonotype occurred once. The CDR3 end shows no conserved phenylalanine or tryptophan, and so a read error is likely. The chain uses TRBV29-1 and TRBJ2-7; D uncertain. V dropped 7 bases and J dropped 2 bases, with 9 bases sitting between them. This CDR3 has 11 amino acids. Germline values: CDR1 SQVTM, CDR2 ANQGSEA. The CDR3 reads CSAGRAYEQYS. For the CDR3, the DNA is TGCAGCGCTGGAAGAGCCTACGAGCAGTACTCC.

In this sample, this clonotype turned up many times. The chain carries TRBV12-3 or TRBV12-4 and TRBJ1-5; 9 nucleotides align to TRBD1. CDR3 size: 14 residues. V lost 5 bases, J lost 5 bases, and 4 bases stayed unmatched. The CDR3 protein is CASSVDRGDQPQHF. The CDR3 DNA reads TGTGCCAGCAGTGTGGACAGGGGTGATCAGCCCCAGCATTTT.